This TCR beta chain was retrieved from a study of CD8 T cells in ankylosing spondylitis. Trimming removed 5 bases at V and 0 bases at J, with 13 bases between. This CDR3 spans 15 amino acids. Germline V gene lookup returns CDR1 SGHTA and CDR2 FQGNSA. Libraries of TCR beta came from quantitative 5'-RACE with molecular barcodes. TCRdb reanalysed the 5' RACE reads using MiXCR and keeps one entry per CDR3 protein. The table lists around 150,000 distinct CDR3 sequences, approximately 32% of them singletons. The chain recombines TRBV7-2 with TRBJ1-1, with D unclear. Sequenced material: synovial fluid, either unsorted or a sorted T cell fraction (not recorded which). The sequence came from a male donor with ankylosing spondylitis. The CDR3 bases are TGTGCCAGCAGCCCCCAGCTCGGGCTGAACACTGAAGCTTTCTTT. Translated: CASSPQLGLNTEAFF. Using reference TRBV7-2 and TRBJ1-1 for the parts outside the CDR3, the full variable domain is GAGVSQSPSNKVTEKGKDVELRCDPISGHTALYWYRQSLGQGLEFLIYFQGNSAPDKSGLPSDRFSAERTGGSVSTLTIQRTQQEDSAVYLCASSPQLGLNTEAFFGQGTRLTVV.